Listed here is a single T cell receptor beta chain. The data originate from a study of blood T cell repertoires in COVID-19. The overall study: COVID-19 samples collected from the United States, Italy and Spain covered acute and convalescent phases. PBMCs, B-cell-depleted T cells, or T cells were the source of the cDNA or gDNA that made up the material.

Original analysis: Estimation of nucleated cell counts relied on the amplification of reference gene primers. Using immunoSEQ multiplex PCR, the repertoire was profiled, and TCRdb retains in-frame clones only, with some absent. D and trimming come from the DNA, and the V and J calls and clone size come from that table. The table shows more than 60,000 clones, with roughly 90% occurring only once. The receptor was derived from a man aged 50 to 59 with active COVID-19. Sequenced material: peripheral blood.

The CDR3 nucleotides read TGTGCCAGCAGGCCAGCGGGGGTGGGGCAAGAGACCCAGTACTTC. This codes for CASRPAGVGQETQYF. The V call is TRBV6-5, the J call TRBJ2-5; 8 bases are a match to TRBD2. The CDR3 length is 15 residues. The V and J ends lost 6 bases and 2 bases, in that order; junction bases with no gene match: 8. CDR1 MNHEY and CDR2 SVGAGI come from the germline V gene.